The T cell receptor beta chain described here comes from a study of blood T cell repertoires in COVID-19. Study context: PBMCs, B-cell-depleted T cells, or T cells provided the cDNA or gDNA that made up the material.

This CDR3 is 12 amino acids long. Germline trimming cut 3 bases from V and 6 bases from J; bases unmatched to any gene: 1. In the authors' workflow: For nucleated cells, counts were estimated from reference gene primer amplification. Assay used: immunoSEQ multiplex PCR; TCRdb lists only in-frame clones, some missing. The V and J calls and the clone size are those of that table, but D and trimming were determined from the DNA. Of roughly 120,000 clones in the sample, 86% are singletons; the top ten hold around 5%. Input material: peripheral blood. J is TRBJ1-2 and V is TRBV12-3 or TRBV12-4, with TRBD1 matching over 7 bases. The sequence was collected from a human donor in a cohort sampled during active COVID-19. This CDR3 reads CASSFGTDGYTF. The DNA of the CDR3 is TGTGCCAGCAGTTTTGGGACAGATGGCTACACCTTC.